This TCR beta chain was identified during a study of CD8 T cells in Susac syndrome. As regards this clonotype: The antigen is unknown.

It was with random hexamers that about 0.45 to 1 ug RNA was reverse transcribed. By means of immunoSEQ multiplex PCR, TCR beta CDR3 spanning 54 Vbeta and 13 Jbeta underwent amplification. TCRdb re-derived calls from the immunoSEQ multiplex PCR reads in MiXCR, one entry per CDR3 protein. Among 100,000 to 150,000 distinct CDR3 sequences listed, about 94% were seen once. Controls were drawn from healthy donors and were matched for age and sex. The CDR3 length is 13 residues. With 5 bases clipped from V and 5 bases from J, the junction kept 7 bases outside the gene matches. Germline loops: CDR1 DFQATT, CDR2 SNEGSKA (reference sequence). Broader study findings: It was acknowledged in the study that its TCR sequencing and HLA analysis involved a relatively small number of individuals.

The rearrangement joins TRBV20-1 to TRBJ2-7; TRBD2 aligns across 9 bases. The sequenced sample was CD4+ T cells from PBMCs. This TCR was recovered from a human donor in good health. The CDR3 reads CSAGLAGGNEQYF. The CDR3 bases are TGCAGTGCTGGTTTGGCGGGAGGGAACGAGCAGTACTTC.